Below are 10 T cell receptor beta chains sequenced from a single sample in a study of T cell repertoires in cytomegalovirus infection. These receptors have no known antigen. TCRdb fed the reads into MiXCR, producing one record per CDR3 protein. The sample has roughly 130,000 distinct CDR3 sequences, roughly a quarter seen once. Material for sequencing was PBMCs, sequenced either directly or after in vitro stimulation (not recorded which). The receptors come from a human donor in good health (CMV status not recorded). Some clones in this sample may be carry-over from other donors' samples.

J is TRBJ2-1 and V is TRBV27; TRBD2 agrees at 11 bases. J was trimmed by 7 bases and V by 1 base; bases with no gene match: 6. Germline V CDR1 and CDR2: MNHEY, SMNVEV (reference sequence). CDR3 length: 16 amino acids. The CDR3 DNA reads TGTGCCAGCAGTTTATTTAGCGGGAGGGGCCTTAATGAGCAGTTCTTC. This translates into CASSLFSGRGLNEQFF.

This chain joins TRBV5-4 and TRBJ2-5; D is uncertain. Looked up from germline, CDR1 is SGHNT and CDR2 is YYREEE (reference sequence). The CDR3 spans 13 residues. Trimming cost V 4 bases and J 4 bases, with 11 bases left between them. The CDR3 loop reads CASSPLGVETQYF. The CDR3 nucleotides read TGTGCCAGCAGCCCTCTAGGCGTAGAGACCCAGTACTTC. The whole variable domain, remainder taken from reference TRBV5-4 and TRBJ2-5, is ETGVTQSPTHLIKTRGQQVTLRCSSQSGHNTVSWYQQALGQGPQFIFQYYREEENGRGNFPPRFSGLQFPNYSSELNVNALELDDSALYLCASSPLGVETQYFGPGTRLLVL.

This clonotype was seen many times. CDR3 protein: CASSSNPSTDTQYF. CDR3 DNA sequence: TGTGCCAGCAGTTCGAACCCTAGCACAGATACGCAGTATTTT. V and J are TRBV27 and TRBJ2-3, with D hard to call. Germline loops: CDR1 MNHEY, CDR2 SMNVEV (reference sequence). The CDR3 extends over 14 amino acids. Trimming removed 4 bases at V and 0 bases at J, with 8 bases between.

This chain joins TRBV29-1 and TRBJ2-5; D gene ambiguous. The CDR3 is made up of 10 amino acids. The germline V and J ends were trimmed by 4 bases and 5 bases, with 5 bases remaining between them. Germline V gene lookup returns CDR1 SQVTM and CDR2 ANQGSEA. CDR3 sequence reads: CSVGEETQYF. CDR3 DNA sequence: TGCAGCGTTGGTGAGGAGACCCAGTACTTC.

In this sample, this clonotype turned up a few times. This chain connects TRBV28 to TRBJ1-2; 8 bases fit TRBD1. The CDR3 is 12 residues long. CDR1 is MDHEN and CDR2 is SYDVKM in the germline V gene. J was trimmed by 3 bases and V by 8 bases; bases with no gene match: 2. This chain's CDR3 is CASGQGDYGYTF. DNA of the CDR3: TGTGCCAGCGGACAGGGAGACTATGGCTACACCTTC.

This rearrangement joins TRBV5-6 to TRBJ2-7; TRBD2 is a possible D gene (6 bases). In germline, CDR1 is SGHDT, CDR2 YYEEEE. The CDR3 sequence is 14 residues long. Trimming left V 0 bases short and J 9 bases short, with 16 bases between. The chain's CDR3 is CASSLALAPQGQYV. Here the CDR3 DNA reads TGTGCCAGCAGCTTGGCCCTAGCGCCCCAAGGGCAGTACGTC.

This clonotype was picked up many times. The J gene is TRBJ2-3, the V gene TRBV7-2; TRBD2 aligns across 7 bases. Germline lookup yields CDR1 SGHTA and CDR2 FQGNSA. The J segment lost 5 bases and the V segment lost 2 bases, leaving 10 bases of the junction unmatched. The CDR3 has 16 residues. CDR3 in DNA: TGTGCCAGCAGCTTAACGTACCGGGAGGATGGAGATACGCAGTATTTT. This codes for CASSLTYREDGDTQYF.

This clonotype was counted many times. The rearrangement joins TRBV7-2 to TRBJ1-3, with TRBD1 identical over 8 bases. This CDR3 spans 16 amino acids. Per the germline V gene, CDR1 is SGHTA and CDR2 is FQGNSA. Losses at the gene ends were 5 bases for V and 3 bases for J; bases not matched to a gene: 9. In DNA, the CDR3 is TGTGCCAGCAGCCCAGACAGGGGAAAACTTGGAAACACCATATATTTT. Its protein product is CASSPDRGKLGNTIYF. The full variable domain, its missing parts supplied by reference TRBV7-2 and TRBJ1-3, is GAGVSQSPSNKVTEKGKDVELRCDPISGHTALYWYRQSLGQGLEFLIYFQGNSAPDKSGLPSDRFSAERTGGSVSTLTIQRTQQEDSAVYLCASSPDRGKLGNTIYFGEGSWLTVV.

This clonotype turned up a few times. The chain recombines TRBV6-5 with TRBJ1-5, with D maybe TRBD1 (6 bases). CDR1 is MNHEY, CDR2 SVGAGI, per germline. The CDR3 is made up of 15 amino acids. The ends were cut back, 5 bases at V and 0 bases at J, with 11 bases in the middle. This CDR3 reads CASSIGQNSNQPQHF. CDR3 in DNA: TGTGCCAGCAGTATTGGACAGAATAGCAATCAGCCCCAGCATTTT.

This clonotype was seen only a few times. For the CDR3, the DNA is TGTGCCAGCTCACCCTCTGTGTCCGCTAGCGGGACTTACTACAATGAGCAGTTCTTC. Protein sequence: CASSPSVSASGTYYNEQFF. The chain uses TRBV18 and TRBJ2-1; 9 nucleotides agree with TRBD2. CDR1 KGHSH and CDR2 LQKENI come from the germline V gene. The CDR3 has 19 amino acids. The ends lost 3 bases at V and 3 bases at J; junction bases unmatched: 15.